Below are 16 T cell receptor beta chains sequenced from a single sample in a study of cytomegalovirus exposure and HLA in healthy donors. Researchers ran the PCR with 60 Vbeta and 13 Jbeta primers. Assay used: immunoSEQ multiplex PCR; TCRdb lists only in-frame clones, some missing. The table lists 160,000 or so clones. Sequences were obtained from PBMCs. Receptor source: a man aged 30-40 years in good health and CMV-seronegative.

This chain joins TRBV10-3 and TRBJ1-1; 9 positions agree with TRBD1. From germline, CDR1 is ENHRY and CDR2 SYGVKD. This CDR3 has 16 residues. With 10 bases clipped from V and 0 bases from J, the junction kept 12 bases outside the gene matches. The CDR3 bases are TGTGCCACCGCACCGGGACAGGGTAACATGAACACTGAAGCTTTCTTT. Its protein product is CATAPGQGNMNTEAFF.

This chain uses TRBV27 with TRBJ1-1; 8 nucleotides match TRBD1. Germline V gives CDR1 MNHEY, CDR2 SMNVEV (reference sequence). The trim removed 5 bases at V and 2 bases at J, leaving 10 bases unmatched. The CDR3 sequence is 16 residues long. CDR3 sequence: CASSDGQGKGNTEAFF. DNA of the CDR3: TGTGCCAGCAGTGATGGACAGGGAAAGGGCAACACTGAAGCTTTCTTT.

The CDR3 loop is CASSQVPWGQGSYEQYF. The CDR3 nucleotides read TGTGCCAGCAGCCAAGTCCCGTGGGGACAGGGGTCTTACGAGCAGTACTTC. This chain connects TRBV4-2 to TRBJ2-7; 10 nucleotides align to TRBD1. Germline V CDR1 and CDR2: LGHNA, YNFKEQ. This CDR3 is built from 17 residues. Trimming at V came to 1 base and at J to 4 bases, leaving 10 bases not matched to a gene.

The CDR3 loop is CASSSGKGETQYF. CDR3 in DNA: TGTGCCAGCAGCTCGGGAAAGGGCGAGACCCAGTACTTC. The V gene is TRBV7-3, the J gene TRBJ2-5; D possibly corresponds to TRBD2 (5 bases). V dropped 4 bases and J dropped 5 bases, with 11 bases sitting between them. The germline V gene encodes CDR1 SGHTA and CDR2 FQGTGA. This CDR3 region has 13 residues.

This sequence joins TRBV7-9 and TRBJ2-7; possible D gene TRBD2, 6 bases. Germline V gives CDR1 SEHNR, CDR2 FQNEAQ (reference sequence). Trimming shortened V by 1 base and J by 12 bases, and 16 bases separated the two germline ends. This CDR3 is built from 13 residues. CDR3 in DNA: TGTGCCAGCAGCTTAGGGGCGGGGACGAGATCGTACTTC. It yields the protein CASSLGAGTRSYF. Supplemented by reference TRBV7-9 and TRBJ2-7, the full variable domain reads DTGVSQNPRHKITKRGQNVTFRCDPISEHNRLYWYRQTLGQGPEFLTYFQNEAQLEKSRLLSDRFSAERPKGSFSTLEIQRTEQGDSAMYLCASSLGAGTRSYFGPGTRLTVT.

The CDR3 coding sequence is TGCGCCAGCAGTCCCGGACTAGCGGCGGATACGCAGTATTTT. It translates to CASSPGLAADTQYF. The gene calls are TRBV5-1 and TRBJ2-3; 10 bases align to TRBD2. V shed 5 bases and J 6 bases; nucleotides not matched to a gene: 6. Germline CDR1 and CDR2: SGHRS and YFSETQ. The CDR3 loop spans 14 amino acids.

For the CDR3, the DNA is TGTGCCAGCAGGCGGGACAGAGAGACCCAGTACTTC. Its translation is CASRRDRETQYF. This chain connects TRBV2 to TRBJ2-5; maybe TRBD1 (7 bases). The V end was cut by 6 bases, the J end by 4 bases, with 9 bases between. CDR1 SNHLY and CDR2 FYNNEI come from the germline V gene. This CDR3 comprises 12 residues.

This sequence joins TRBV4-1 and TRBJ1-5; TRBD1 matches 7 bases. The CDR3 sequence is 15 residues long. Per the germline V gene, CDR1 is MGHRA and CDR2 is YSYEKL. The trim removed 6 bases at V and 6 bases at J, leaving 11 bases unmatched. For the CDR3, the DNA is TGCGCCAGCAGGAAATCCACAGGGGCGAGTCAGCCCCAGCATTTT. Amino acids: CASRKSTGASQPQHF.

The chain uses TRBV10-1 and TRBJ2-1; possible D gene TRBD2, 6 bases. V lost 2 bases and J lost 4, with 9 bases in between. Germline V gene sequence: CDR1 WNHNN, CDR2 SYGVQD (reference sequence). The CDR3 covers 14 residues. The CDR3: CASSENSGYNEQFF. The CDR3 DNA is TGCGCCAGCAGTGAGAATAGCGGATACAATGAGCAGTTCTTC.

The J gene is TRBJ2-3, the V gene TRBV6-1; 9 bases agree with TRBD1. This CDR3 contains 15 residues. The junction had 9 bases not matched to a gene; V was cut back by 5 bases and J by 6 bases. Germline values: CDR1 MNHNS, CDR2 SASEGT. Written as DNA, the CDR3 is TGTGCCAGCAGTACTGGACAGGGGTTATTGGATACGCAGTATTTT. It is translated as CASSTGQGLLDTQYF.

The rearrangement joins TRBV4-1 to TRBJ2-6; no reliable D call. Trimming cost V 2 bases and J 0 bases, with 8 bases left between them. There are 16 residues in the CDR3. The germline V gene encodes CDR1 MGHRA and CDR2 YSYEKL. CDR3 DNA sequence: TGCGCCAGCAGCCAACTCGCGGTCTCTGGGGCCAACGTCCTGACTTTC. Protein sequence: CASSQLAVSGANVLTF.

This chain links TRBV7-8 with TRBJ2-7, with D maybe TRBD2 (6 bases). CDR3 length: 15 residues. CDR1 is SGHVS, CDR2 FQNEAQ, per germline. V gave up 5 bases and J gave up 6 bases, with 20 bases separating them. CDR3 sequence reads: CASSPEGTGTLEQYF. The DNA of the CDR3 is TGTGCCAGCAGCCCCGAGGGAACGGGGACTCTCGAGCAGTACTTC.

The J gene is TRBJ1-5, the V gene TRBV21-1. TRBV21-1 is a documented pseudogene. The CDR3 contains 13 residues. CDR3 in amino acids: CASESGSNQPQHF. The CDR3 DNA follows: TGTGCCAGCGAAAGCGGTAGCAATCAGCCCCAGCATTTT.

The V call is TRBV2, the J call TRBJ1-3, with D hard to call. The germline V gene has CDR1 SNHLY and CDR2 FYNNEI. Trimming cost V 6 bases and J 5 bases, with 5 bases left between them. CDR3 length equals 11 residues. The CDR3 sequence: CASSLRNTIYF. The CDR3 region has the DNA TGTGCCAGCAGCCTTAGAAACACCATATATTTT.

CDR3 protein: CASTTGGTNEQFF. CDR3 coding DNA: TGTGCCAGCACCACGGGGGGTACCAATGAGCAGTTCTTC. J is TRBJ2-1 and V is TRBV6-6; 7 bases map to TRBD2. CDR1 is MNHNY and CDR2 is SVGAGI in the germline V gene (reference sequence). Germline trimming cut 7 bases from V and 6 bases from J; bases unmatched to any gene: 6. CDR3 length: 13 amino acids.

The genes are TRBV27 and TRBJ1-1, with no clear D. The CDR3 is made up of 14 amino acids. Trimming took off 5 bases at V and 1 base at J, with 11 bases between the two ends. Germline V gene data show CDR1 as MNHEY and CDR2 as SMNVEV (reference sequence). This chain's CDR3 is CASSGVAPNTEAFF. The CDR3 DNA sequence: TGTGCCAGCAGTGGTGTGGCCCCGAACACTGAAGCTTTCTTT.